Given below is one TCR beta chain in context. There is no known antigen for this receptor. No base quality information exists; no much larger clone differs at one position. This entry belongs to a study of blood T cells in healthy people across ages (dated by TCRdb to between 2015 and 2017). Background on the whole study: Template switching captured roughly one uniquely barcoded TCR beta cDNA molecule per two T cells in model experiments. Age-related changes in TCR beta repertoire diversity were measured in the study by deep sequencing normalized with unique cDNA molecular identifiers. The donors were split into four age groups: young (average around 17 years), middle-aged (roughly 39), aged (approximately 60) and long-lived (over 80). To avoid experimental bias, donors of different ages were distributed randomly across sequencing lanes. For two donors (one aged 18 to 29 and one aged 80 or older), the study analyzed two additional independent replicas of 1 million unique cDNA reads from the same blood draw. On the study overall, not on this receptor specifically: Observed TCR beta diversity per million T cells fell roughly linearly with age, and a significant reduction was already apparent by age around 40. Observed TCR beta diversity correlated strongly with the percentage of naive T cells measured by flow cytometry. Estimates of total diversity based on one million sequenced T cells were considered lower bounds and underestimates. Because the CMV infection status of the donors was unknown, age-related changes in expanded clonotypes may potentially have been confounded. Since profiling was done on bulk unsorted PBMCs, naive and antigen-experienced compartments could not be conclusively compared. Compared with the aged group, the long-lived group had more naive CD4+ T cells, fewer expanded clones and increased TCR diversity, suggesting age selection.

Systemically healthy Caucasian individuals from Russia, around 39 in total and aged roughly 6 to 100 years, were included as donors. Approximately 9.3 milliliters of peripheral blood were drawn from each donor into EDTA-treated Vacutainer tubes. Ficoll-Paque density-gradient centrifugation was used to isolate PBMCs, with at least 6.5 million per sample. Total RNA was extracted from PBMCs with Trizol reagent, with at least 5.5 micrograms obtained per sample. Naive CD45RAhigh/CD27high T cell percentages were measured by flow cytometry on a PBMC aliquot from every donor. CDR1 and CDR2, looked up from the germline V gene, are SGHRS and YFSETQ. The CDR3 runs 15 residues from the cysteine to the phenylalanine. CDR3 DNA only is kept here, 45 bases in frame from base 1. Relative to germline, V is missing 0 bases and J is missing 3 bases, with 5 bases of the junction outside any gene match. Libraries came from 5' RACE. The sequencing machine was an Illumina HiSeq 2500. A second about 7 to 11 cycle PCR used a sample-barcoded 5' primer and a J-beta primer mix. A unique molecular identifier was introduced onto each TCR beta cDNA molecule by a template-switch 5' adaptor carrying 12 random nucleotides. Each sample yielded at least 3 million CDR3-containing paired-end reads. First-strand cDNA synthesis was performed from all RNA using the Mint cDNA synthesis kit, with priming by a TRBC-specific oligonucleotide. After uracil-DNA glycosylase treatment, a first 18-cycle PCR used universal primers M1SS and BC2_uni_R on all cDNA. As for how the authors treated the data: For normalization, 1 million high-quality reads were randomly selected from each sample, with every read carrying a distinct molecular identifier. Instead of being binned into consensus sequences, reads that shared molecular identifiers were thrown out. MiTCR, set to a Q25 quality threshold and the strictest error-elimination algorithm, was used for CDR3 identification, clonotype clustering and error correction. A nonparametric unseen species model with Euler transformation was used to estimate a lower bound on total TCR beta diversity. The public sequencing data were trimmed at Q25 with fastp and processed into clonotypes with MiXCR by TCRdb, which kept only in-frame beta chains. Every CDR3 protein is listed once, alongside the most common genes and DNA of its rows. The V and J calls shown here were made by TCRdb, not taken from the authors' results. The sample records hundreds of thousands of distinct CDR3 sequences, under 25% of which are singletons. The top ten constitute 3% to 4.5% of the sample.

This TCR was recovered from a man between 65 and 85 years old in good health. The chain was built from TRBV5-1 and TRBJ2-5; the central 7 bases match TRBD1. Sequenced material: blood. The DNA reads as follows: TGCGCCAGCAGCTTGGTTACAGGGGCGGAAGAGACCCAGTACTTC. The translation is CASSLVTGAEETQYF.